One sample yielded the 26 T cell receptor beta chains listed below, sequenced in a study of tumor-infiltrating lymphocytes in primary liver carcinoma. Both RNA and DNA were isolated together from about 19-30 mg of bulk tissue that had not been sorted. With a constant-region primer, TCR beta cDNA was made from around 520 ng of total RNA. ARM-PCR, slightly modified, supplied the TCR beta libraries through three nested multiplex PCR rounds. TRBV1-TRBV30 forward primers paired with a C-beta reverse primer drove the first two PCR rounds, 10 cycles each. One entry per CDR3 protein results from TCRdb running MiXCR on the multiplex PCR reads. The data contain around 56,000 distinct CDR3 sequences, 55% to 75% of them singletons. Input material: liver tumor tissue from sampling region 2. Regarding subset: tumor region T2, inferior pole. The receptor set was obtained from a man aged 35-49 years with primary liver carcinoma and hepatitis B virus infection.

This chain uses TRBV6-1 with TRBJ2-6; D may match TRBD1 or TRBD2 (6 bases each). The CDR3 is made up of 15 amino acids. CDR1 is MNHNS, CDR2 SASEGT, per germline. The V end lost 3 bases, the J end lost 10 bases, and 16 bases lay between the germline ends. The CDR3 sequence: CASSDRGVVANVLTF. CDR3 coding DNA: TGTGCCAGCAGTGATAGGGGGGTTGTGGCTAACGTCCTGACTTTC.

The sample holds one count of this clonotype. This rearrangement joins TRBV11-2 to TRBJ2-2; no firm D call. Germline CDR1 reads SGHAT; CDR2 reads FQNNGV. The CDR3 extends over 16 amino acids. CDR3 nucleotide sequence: TGTGCAAACAGCAGACTTAGGAGCGCGAACACCGGGGAGCTGTTTTTT. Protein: CANSRLRSANTGELFF.

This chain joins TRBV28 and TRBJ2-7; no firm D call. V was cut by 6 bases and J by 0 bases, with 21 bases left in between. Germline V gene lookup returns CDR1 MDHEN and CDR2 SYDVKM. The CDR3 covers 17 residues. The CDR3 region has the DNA TGTGCCAGCAGCCTCCCTTTGGACGGATGGTACTCCTACGAGCAGTACTTC. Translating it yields CASSLPLDGWYSYEQYF. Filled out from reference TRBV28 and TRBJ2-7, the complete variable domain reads DVKVTQSSRYLVKRTGEKVFLECVQDMDHENMFWYRQDPGLGLRLIYFSYDVKMKEKGDIPEGYSVSREKKERFSLILESASTNQTSMYLCASSLPLDGWYSYEQYFGPGTRLTVT.

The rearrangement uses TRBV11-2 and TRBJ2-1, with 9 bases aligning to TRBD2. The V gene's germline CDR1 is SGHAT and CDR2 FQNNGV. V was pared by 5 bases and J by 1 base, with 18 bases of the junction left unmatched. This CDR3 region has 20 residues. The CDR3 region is CASSPIRGREGQISYNEQFF. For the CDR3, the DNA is TGTGCCAGCAGCCCCATACGGGGGCGGGAGGGCCAAATTTCCTACAATGAGCAGTTCTTC. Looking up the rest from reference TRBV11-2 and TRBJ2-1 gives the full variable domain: EAGVAQSPRYKIIEKRQSVAFWCNPISGHATLYWYQQILGQGPKLLIQFQNNGVVDDSQLPKDRFSAERLKGVDSTLKIQPAKLEDSAVYLCASSPIRGREGQISYNEQFFGPGTRLTVL.

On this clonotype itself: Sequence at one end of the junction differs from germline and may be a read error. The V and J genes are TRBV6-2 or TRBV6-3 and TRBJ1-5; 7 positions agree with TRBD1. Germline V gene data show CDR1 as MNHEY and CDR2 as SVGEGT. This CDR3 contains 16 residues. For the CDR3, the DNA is TGTGCCGGCAACCAAGCCGGGACAGTTAGCAATCAACCCCAGCATTTT. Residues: CAGNQAGTVSNQPQHF.

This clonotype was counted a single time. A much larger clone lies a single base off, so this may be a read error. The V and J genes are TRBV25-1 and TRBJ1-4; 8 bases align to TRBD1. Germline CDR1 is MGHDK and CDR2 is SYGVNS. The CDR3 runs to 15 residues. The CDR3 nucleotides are TGTGCCAGCAGTGAAGGCGGACAGGGAGGGGAAAAAATGTTTTTT. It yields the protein CASSEGGQGGEKMFF.

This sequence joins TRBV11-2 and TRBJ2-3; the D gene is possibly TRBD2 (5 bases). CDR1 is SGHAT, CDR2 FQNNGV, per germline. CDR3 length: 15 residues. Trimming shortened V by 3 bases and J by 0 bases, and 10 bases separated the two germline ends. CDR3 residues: CASSFTRSSTDTQYF. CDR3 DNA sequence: TGTGCCAGCAGCTTTACTAGATCTAGCACAGATACGCAGTATTTT.

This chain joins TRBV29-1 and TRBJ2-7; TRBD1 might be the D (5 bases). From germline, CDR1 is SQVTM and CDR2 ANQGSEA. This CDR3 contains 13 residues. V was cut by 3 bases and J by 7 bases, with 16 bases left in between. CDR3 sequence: CSVEDQQGTEQYF. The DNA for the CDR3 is TGCAGCGTTGAGGACCAGCAGGGCACAGAGCAGTACTTC.

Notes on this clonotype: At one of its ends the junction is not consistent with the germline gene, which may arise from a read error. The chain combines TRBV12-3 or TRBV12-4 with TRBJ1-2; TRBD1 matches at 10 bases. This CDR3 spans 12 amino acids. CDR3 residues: CAIGQGVDGYSF. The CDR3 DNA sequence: TGTGCTATCGGACAGGGGGTCGATGGCTACAGCTTC.

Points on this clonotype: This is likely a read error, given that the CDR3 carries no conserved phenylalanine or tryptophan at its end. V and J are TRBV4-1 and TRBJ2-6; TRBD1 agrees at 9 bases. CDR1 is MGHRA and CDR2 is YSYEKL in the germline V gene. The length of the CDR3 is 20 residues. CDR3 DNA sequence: TGTGCCAGCAGCCAAGATCCCGTGACAGGGGGTTCCTCTGGGGCCAACGTCCTGACTTTG. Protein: CASSQDPVTGGSSGANVLTL.

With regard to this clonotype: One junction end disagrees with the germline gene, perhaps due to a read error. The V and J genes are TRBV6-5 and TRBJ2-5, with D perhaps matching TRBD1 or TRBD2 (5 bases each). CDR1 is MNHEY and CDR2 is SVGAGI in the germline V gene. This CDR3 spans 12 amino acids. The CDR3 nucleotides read TGCACCAGCAGTTACGGGGCAGAGACCCAGTACTTC. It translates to CTSSYGAETQYF.

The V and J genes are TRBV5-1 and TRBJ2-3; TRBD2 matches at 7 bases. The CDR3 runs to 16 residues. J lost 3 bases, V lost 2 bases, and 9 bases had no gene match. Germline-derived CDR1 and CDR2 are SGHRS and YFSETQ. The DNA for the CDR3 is TGCGCCAGCAGCTTTCTAGCGGCAGTTAGAACAGATACGCAGTATTTT. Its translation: CASSFLAAVRTDTQYF.

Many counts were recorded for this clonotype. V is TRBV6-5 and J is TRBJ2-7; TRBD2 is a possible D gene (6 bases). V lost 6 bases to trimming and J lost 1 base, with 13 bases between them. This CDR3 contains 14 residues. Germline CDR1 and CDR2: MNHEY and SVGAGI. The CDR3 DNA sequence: TGTGCCAGCAGCCGGGGGTGGAAGTCCTACGAGCAGTACTTC. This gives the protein CASSRGWKSYEQYF.

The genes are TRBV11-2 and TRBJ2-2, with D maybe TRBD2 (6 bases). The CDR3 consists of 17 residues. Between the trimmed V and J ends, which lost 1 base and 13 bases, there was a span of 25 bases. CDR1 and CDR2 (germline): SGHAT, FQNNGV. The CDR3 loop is CASSLALGGPKTEGLFF. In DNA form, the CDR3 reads TGTGCCAGCAGCTTAGCATTAGGAGGGCCGAAGACCGAGGGGCTGTTTTTT.

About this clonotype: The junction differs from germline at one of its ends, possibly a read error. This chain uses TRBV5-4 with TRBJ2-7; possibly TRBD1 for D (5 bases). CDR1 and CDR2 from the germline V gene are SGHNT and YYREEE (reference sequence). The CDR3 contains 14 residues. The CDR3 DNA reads TGTGCCAGCAGCTGGGGCTACAGACCCTACGAGCAATACTTC. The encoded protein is CASSWGYRPYEQYF.

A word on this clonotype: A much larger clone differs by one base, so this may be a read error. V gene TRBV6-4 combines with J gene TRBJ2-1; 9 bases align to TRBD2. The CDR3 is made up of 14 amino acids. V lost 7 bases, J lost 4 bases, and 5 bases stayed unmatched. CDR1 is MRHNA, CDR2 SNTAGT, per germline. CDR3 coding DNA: TGTGCCAGCAATCTGAGCGGGGGGTACAATGAGCAGTTCTTC. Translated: CASNLSGGYNEQFF.

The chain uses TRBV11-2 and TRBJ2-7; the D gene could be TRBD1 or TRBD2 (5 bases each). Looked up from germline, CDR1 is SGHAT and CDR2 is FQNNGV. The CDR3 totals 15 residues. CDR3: CVRSLESGTSGEQYF. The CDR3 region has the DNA TGTGTCAGGAGCTTAGAGTCCGGGACCTCTGGCGAGCAGTACTTC.

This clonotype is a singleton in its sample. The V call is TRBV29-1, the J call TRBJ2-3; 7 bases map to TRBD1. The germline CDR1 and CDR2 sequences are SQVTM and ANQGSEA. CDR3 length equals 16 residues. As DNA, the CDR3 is TGCAATGTCCTCGGGACAGTTCGCACGATCACAGATACGCAGTATTTT. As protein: CNVLGTVRTITDTQYF.

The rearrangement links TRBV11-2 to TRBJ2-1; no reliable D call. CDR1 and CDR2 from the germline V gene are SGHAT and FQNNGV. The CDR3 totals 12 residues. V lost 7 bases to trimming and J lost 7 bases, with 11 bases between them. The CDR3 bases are TGTGCCAGCACCCCATCGTGGAATGAGCAGTTCTTC. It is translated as CASTPSWNEQFF. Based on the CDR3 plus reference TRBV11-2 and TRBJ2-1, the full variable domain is EAGVAQSPRYKIIEKRQSVAFWCNPISGHATLYWYQQILGQGPKLLIQFQNNGVVDDSQLPKDRFSAERLKGVDSTLKIQPAKLEDSAVYLCASTPSWNEQFFGPGTRLTVL.

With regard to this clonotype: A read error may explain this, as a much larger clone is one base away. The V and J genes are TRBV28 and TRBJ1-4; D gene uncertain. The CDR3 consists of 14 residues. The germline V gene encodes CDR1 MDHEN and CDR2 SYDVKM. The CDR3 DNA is TGTGTCAGCAGTTTATTGTCAGGACTAGGAAAACTGTTTTTT. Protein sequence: CVSSLLSGLGKLFF.

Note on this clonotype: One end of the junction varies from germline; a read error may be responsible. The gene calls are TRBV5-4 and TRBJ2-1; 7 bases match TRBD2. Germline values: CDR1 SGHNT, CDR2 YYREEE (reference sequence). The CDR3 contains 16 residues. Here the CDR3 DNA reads TGTGCCAGCAGCGCCCGACTAGCAGGAGACTACAATGAGCAGCTCTTC. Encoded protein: CASSARLAGDYNEQLF.

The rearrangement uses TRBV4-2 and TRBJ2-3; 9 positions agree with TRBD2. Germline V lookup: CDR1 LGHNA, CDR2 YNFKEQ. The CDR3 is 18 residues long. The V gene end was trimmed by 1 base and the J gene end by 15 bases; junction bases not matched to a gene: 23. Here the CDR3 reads CASSQVALLAGATDRQYF. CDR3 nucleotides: TGTGCCAGCAGCCAAGTGGCGCTTTTAGCGGGAGCGACAGATAGGCAATATTTT.

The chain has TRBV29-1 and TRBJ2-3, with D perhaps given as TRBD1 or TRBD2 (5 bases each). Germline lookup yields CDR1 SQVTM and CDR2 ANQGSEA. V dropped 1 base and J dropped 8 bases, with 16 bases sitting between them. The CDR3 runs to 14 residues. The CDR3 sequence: CSVEVRDPVGTQYF. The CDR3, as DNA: TGCAGCGTTGAAGTTAGGGACCCGGTTGGTACGCAGTATTTT.

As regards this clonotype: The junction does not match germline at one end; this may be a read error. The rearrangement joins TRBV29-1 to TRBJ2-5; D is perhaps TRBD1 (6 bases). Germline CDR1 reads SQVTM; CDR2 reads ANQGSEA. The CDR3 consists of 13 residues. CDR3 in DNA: TGCAGCGGACTCATCCAGGGGATGGTGACCCATTACTTC. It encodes CSGLIQGMVTHYF.

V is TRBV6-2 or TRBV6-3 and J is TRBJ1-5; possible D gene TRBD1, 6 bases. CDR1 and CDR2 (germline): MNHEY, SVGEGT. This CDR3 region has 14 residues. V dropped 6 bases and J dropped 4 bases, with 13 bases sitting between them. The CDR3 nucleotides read TGTGCCAGCAGCCTCGACAGGAGAAATCAGCCCCAGCATTTT. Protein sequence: CASSLDRRNQPQHF.

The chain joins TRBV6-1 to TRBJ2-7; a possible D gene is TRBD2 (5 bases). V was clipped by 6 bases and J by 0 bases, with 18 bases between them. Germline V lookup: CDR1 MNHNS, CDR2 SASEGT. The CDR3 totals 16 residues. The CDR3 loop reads CASSRRPPYNSYEQYF. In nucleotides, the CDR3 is TGTGCCAGCAGCCGGAGGCCCCCCTACAACTCCTACGAGCAGTACTTC.